The T cell receptor (beta chain) under discussion was sequenced for a study of technical replicates of blood from several donors. Clones were sequenced by immunoSEQ multiplex PCR, and TCRdb holds only the in-frame ones, with some missing. The sample records about 83,000 clones, roughly 92% being singletons. From germline, CDR1 is LNHDA and CDR2 SQIVND (reference sequence). V lost 5 bases and J lost 0; bases outside the gene matches: 5. This CDR3 is built from 16 residues. The clonotype comes from a human donor in good health. V and J are TRBV19 and TRBJ1-5; 9 bases line up with TRBD1. Material: T cells isolated from PBMCs. The CDR3 region is CASSPGQGGSNQPQHF. DNA of the CDR3: TGTGCCAGTAGTCCGGGACAGGGAGGTAGCAATCAGCCCCAGCATTTT.